The rows below give T cell receptor beta chains drawn from one sample of a study of cytomegalovirus exposure and HLA in healthy donors. The assay was immunoSEQ multiplex PCR, and TCRdb's table has in-frame clones only and misses some. This sample has around 68,000 clones; about 85% occur once, and the top ten carry about 10%. Sequencing was performed on PBMCs. These receptors were collected from a female donor in good health and CMV-seronegative. The CDR3 runs from the conserved cysteine through the conserved F or W. D genes are given only for firm matches. The size of a clone is reported for some rows only, either as once, few or many, or as a class for expanded clones.

clone size	D gene	V gene	J gene	CDR3 protein	CDR3 DNA
NA	NA	TRBV2	TRBJ1-1	CASSEEGVNTEAFF	TGTGCCAGCAGTGAGGAGGGAGTGAACACTGAAGCTTTCTTT
NA	NA	TRBV6-1	TRBJ1-2	CASSAGFGYTF	TGTGCCAGCTCCGCAGGGTTCGGCTACACCTTC
NA	TRBD2	TRBV7-3	TRBJ2-5	CASSLGRGEETQYF	TGTGCCAGCAGCTTAGGGCGGGGGGAAGAGACCCAGTACTTC
NA	TRBD2	TRBV6-1	TRBJ2-1	CASSEAPSGSSYNEQFF	TGTGCCAGCAGTGAAGCGCCGAGCGGGAGCTCCTACAATGAGCAGTTCTTC
NA	TRBD1	TRBV11-2	TRBJ2-7	CASSLETGFYEQYF	TGTGCCAGCAGCTTAGAGACAGGGTTCTACGAGCAGTACTTC
NA	TRBD2	TRBV28	TRBJ2-7	CASSLASGSYEQYF	TGTGCCAGCAGTTTAGCCAGCGGGAGTTACGAGCAGTACTTC
NA	TRBD2	TRBV7-9	TRBJ2-1	CASSSQLAWNEQFF	TGTGCCAGCAGCTCCCAACTAGCGTGGAATGAGCAGTTCTTC
NA	NA	TRBV7-9	TRBJ1-1	CASRSTVHLNTEAFF	TGTGCCAGCAGGTCGACAGTACACCTGAACACTGAAGCTTTCTTT
NA	NA	TRBV4-1	TRBJ2-5	CASSQAFRRSSDLVETQYF	TGCGCCAGCAGCCAAGCTTTCAGGAGGAGCTCGGATTTGGTGGAGACCCAGTACTTC
NA	TRBD2	TRBV29-1	TRBJ2-5	CSVGGEGETQYF	TGCAGCGTTGGAGGGGAGGGAGAGACCCAGTACTTC
NA	NA	TRBV6-5	TRBJ1-2	CASSYGGRLGYTF	TGTGCCAGCAGTTACGGAGGCAGGCTGGGCTACACCTTC
NA	TRBD1	TRBV27	TRBJ2-7	CASRVGQVSYEQYF	TGTGCCAGCAGAGTCGGACAGGTCTCCTACGAGCAGTACTTC
NA	NA	TRBV7-2	TRBJ1-5	CASSLLNGQPQHF	TGTGCCAGCAGCTTACTAAACGGTCAGCCCCAGCATTTT
NA	TRBD1	TRBV27	TRBJ2-1	CASGRTGNNEQFF	TGTGCCAGCGGAAGGACAGGGAACAATGAGCAGTTCTTC
NA	NA	TRBV30	TRBJ1-1	CAAGYTSEAFF	TGTGCCGCAGGATACACCTCTGAAGCTTTCTTT
few	NA	TRBV5-8	TRBJ2-7	CASSASGFPYEQYF	TGTGCCAGCAGCGCCTCCGGGTTTCCCTACGAGCAGTACTTC
NA	TRBD1	TRBV7-8	TRBJ1-5	CASSLGTGAGQPQHF	TGTGCCAGCAGCCTAGGGACAGGGGCGGGTCAGCCCCAGCATTTT
NA	NA	TRBV2	TRBJ2-7	CASSVGSGAYEQYF	TGTGCCAGCAGTGTGGGCAGTGGGGCGTACGAGCAGTACTTC
NA	TRBD1	TRBV28	TRBJ2-2	CASSLSDRDTGELFF	TGTGCCAGCAGTCTTTCCGACAGGGACACCGGGGAGCTGTTTTTT
NA	TRBD2	TRBV5-4	TRBJ2-1	CASSLLAGGYNEQFF	TGTGCCAGCAGCTTACTAGCGGGAGGGTACAATGAGCAGTTCTTC
NA	NA	TRBV28	TRBJ1-1	CASSLLGGENTEAFF	TGTGCCAGCAGTTTACTAGGGGGGGAAAACACTGAAGCTTTCTTT
NA	NA	TRBV7-2	TRBJ1-1	CASSLVKTTEAFF	TGTGCCAGCAGCTTAGTCAAGACAACTGAAGCTTTCTTT
once	NA	TRBV6-5	TRBJ1-2	CASRSERQGNYGYTF	TGTGCCAGCAGAAGTGAGAGGCAGGGGAACTATGGCTACACCTTC
NA	TRBD2	TRBV18	TRBJ2-7	CASSGRAGKTYEQYF	TGTGCCAGCTCAGGGAGGGCGGGAAAAACCTACGAGCAGTACTTC
NA	TRBD1	TRBV25-1	TRBJ2-3	CASSESRQGARTDTQYF	TGTGCCAGCAGTGAATCCAGACAGGGGGCGAGGACAGATACGCAGTATTTT
NA	TRBD2	TRBV5-1	TRBJ2-3	CASSLVPTSGGDDTQYF	TGCGCCAGCAGCTTGGTCCCTACTAGCGGGGGAGACGATACGCAGTATTTT
NA	NA	TRBV28	TRBJ1-5	CASSSGGAWQPQHF	TGTGCCAGCAGTTCCGGAGGGGCCTGGCAGCCCCAGCATTTT
NA	TRBD2	TRBV5-4	TRBJ2-5	CASSNRLAVQETQYF	TGTGCCAGCAGCAATCGACTAGCGGTACAAGAGACCCAGTACTTC
once	NA	TRBV6-6	TRBJ1-1	CASSYSQGGGTEAFF	TGTGCCAGCAGTTACTCCCAGGGAGGCGGCACTGAAGCTTTCTTT
few	NA	TRBV6-6	TRBJ2-7	CASSSPPGSYEQYF	TGTGCCAGCAGCTCGCCTCCGGGTTCCTACGAGCAGTACTTC
NA	NA	TRBV2	TRBJ2-5	CASSESLKETQYF	TGTGCCAGCAGTGAGAGTTTGAAGGAGACCCAGTACTTC
NA	TRBD1	TRBV7-9	TRBJ1-4	CASSSLGQNEKLFF	TGTGCCAGCAGCTCGTTGGGACAGAATGAAAAACTGTTTTTT
NA	NA	TRBV5-4	TRBJ2-5	CASTRDSHQETQYF	TGTGCCAGCACGAGGGACTCCCACCAAGAGACCCAGTACTTC
NA	NA	TRBV19	TRBJ2-6	CASSILPGANVLTF	TGTGCCAGTAGTATCCTCCCTGGGGCCAACGTCCTGACTTTC
NA	TRBD2	TRBV2	TRBJ2-7	CASSGTSGRRGEQYF	TGTGCCAGCAGTGGGACTAGCGGCCGACGGGGGGAGCAGTACTTC
NA	NA	TRBV6-5	TRBJ1-1	CASSYGVRDTEAFF	TGTGCCAGCAGTTACGGCGTGAGGGACACTGAAGCTTTCTTT
NA	TRBD1	TRBV5-6	TRBJ2-5	CASRSSYRDRVSETQYF	TGTGCCAGCAGATCCTCCTACCGGGACAGGGTATCAGAGACCCAGTACTTC
NA	TRBD1	TRBV7-9	TRBJ1-1	CASSLGDRAKNTEAFF	TGTGCCAGCAGCTTAGGGGACAGGGCGAAGAACACTGAAGCTTTCTTT
NA	NA	TRBV6-1	TRBJ1-1	CAGRGARGTEAFF	TGTGCCGGCCGAGGGGCCCGGGGGACTGAAGCTTTCTTT
NA	NA	TRBV2	TRBJ2-1	CASTKIGGAYNEQFF	TGTGCCAGCACCAAGATAGGGGGAGCCTACAATGAGCAGTTCTTC
NA	TRBD1	TRBV5-6	TRBJ2-7	CASSLGQDWEQYF	TGTGCCAGCAGCCTAGGACAGGACTGGGAGCAGTACTTC
NA	NA	TRBV9	TRBJ1-4	CASSGSGATNEKLFF	TGTGCCAGCAGCGGCTCAGGGGCAACTAATGAAAAACTGTTTTTT
once	TRBD1	TRBV4-1	TRBJ1-5	CASSVDRAQPQHF	TGCGCCAGCAGCGTTGACAGGGCCCAGCCCCAGCATTTT
NA	TRBD1	TRBV5-1	TRBJ2-2	CASSPGQGATGELFF	TGCGCCAGCAGTCCTGGACAGGGGGCGACCGGGGAGCTGTTTTTT
NA	TRBD2	TRBV11-2	TRBJ2-1	CASSLDWGRGSSEQFF	TGTGCCAGCAGCTTAGATTGGGGGAGGGGTAGCAGTGAGCAGTTCTTC
NA	NA	TRBV27	TRBJ1-1	CASSLSRGNTEAFF	TGTGCCAGCAGTTTAAGTAGGGGGAACACTGAAGCTTTCTTT
NA	NA	TRBV9	TRBJ1-6	CASRTTYNSPLHF	TGTGCCAGCCGGACTACCTATAATTCACCCCTCCACTTT
few	NA	TRBV27	TRBJ1-5	CASSASSASNQPQHF	TGTGCCAGCAGTGCGTCTAGTGCGAGCAATCAGCCCCAGCATTTT
NA	NA	TRBV7-2	TRBJ2-7	CASSFRIAQTTSSYEQYF	TGTGCCAGCAGCTTTAGAATAGCCCAAACCACTAGCTCCTACGAGCAGTACTTC
NA	TRBD1	TRBV7-9	TRBJ2-1	CASSSPGQGLNEQFF	TGTGCCAGCAGCTCACCGGGACAGGGTCTCAATGAGCAGTTCTTC
NA	NA	TRBV18	TRBJ1-2	CASSPGSGGGYGYTF	TGTGCCAGCTCACCCGGCAGCGGGGGTGGCTATGGCTACACCTTC
NA	NA	TRBV28	TRBJ2-5	CASRPYRGGETQYF	TGTGCCAGCAGACCGTACAGGGGAGGAGAGACCCAGTACTTC
NA	TRBD1	TRBV2	TRBJ1-5	CASSARQGVAQPQHF	TGTGCCAGCAGCGCTCGACAGGGGGTCGCTCAGCCCCAGCATTTT
NA	TRBD1	TRBV28	TRBJ1-4	CASSSISGGEEKLFF	TGTGCCAGCAGTTCAATATCAGGGGGTGAAGAAAAACTGTTTTTT
NA	NA	TRBV18	TRBJ2-7	CASSPLDRVSRQYF	TGTGCCAGCTCACCCCTTGACAGAGTGAGTAGGCAGTACTTC
NA	NA	TRBV27	TRBJ1-3	CASSPRQSSGNTIYF	TGTGCCAGCAGTCCCCGACAGAGCTCTGGAAACACCATATATTTT
NA	TRBD1	TRBV5-4	TRBJ1-6	CASSLTGAALNSPLHF	TGTGCCAGCAGCTTGACAGGGGCAGCACTTAATTCACCCCTCCACTTT
NA	TRBD1	TRBV5-6	TRBJ1-2	CASSPTGGWGYTF	TGTGCCAGCAGCCCCACAGGGGGCTGGGGCTACACCTTC
NA	NA	TRBV7-9	TRBJ1-5	CASSLYGEGNQPQHF	TGTGCCAGCAGCTTATACGGGGAGGGCAATCAGCCCCAGCATTTT